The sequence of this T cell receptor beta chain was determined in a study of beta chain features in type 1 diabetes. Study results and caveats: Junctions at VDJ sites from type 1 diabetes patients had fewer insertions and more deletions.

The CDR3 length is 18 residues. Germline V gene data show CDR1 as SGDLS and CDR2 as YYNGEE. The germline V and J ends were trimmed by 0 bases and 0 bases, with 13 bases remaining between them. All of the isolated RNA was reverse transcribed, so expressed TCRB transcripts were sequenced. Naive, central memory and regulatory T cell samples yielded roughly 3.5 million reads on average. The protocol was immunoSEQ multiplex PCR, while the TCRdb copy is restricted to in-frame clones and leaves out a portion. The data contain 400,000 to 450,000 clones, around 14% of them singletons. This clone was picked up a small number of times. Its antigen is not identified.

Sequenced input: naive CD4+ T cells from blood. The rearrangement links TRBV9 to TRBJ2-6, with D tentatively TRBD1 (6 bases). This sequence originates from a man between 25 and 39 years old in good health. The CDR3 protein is CASSVVGAPLSGANVLTF. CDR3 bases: TGTGCCAGCAGCGTAGTGGGGGCTCCCCTCTCTGGGGCCAACGTCCTGACTTTC.